Listed below are T cell receptor beta chains from one sample, sequenced in a study of cytomegalovirus exposure and HLA in healthy donors. Here immunoSEQ multiplex PCR was the method, and the copy in TCRdb shows in-frame clones only, minus some. The sample yields roughly 100,000 clones, around four fifths seen once. Sequencing used PBMCs. The receptors shown here come from a man aged 40-50 years in good health and CMV-seronegative. CDR3s include the opening cysteine and the closing phenylalanine or tryptophan. The order of the fields is CDR3 length, J gene, V gene, D gene, clone size, CDR3 DNA, CDR3 protein. A D gene is named only where the DNA matches it firmly. For some rows the clone size is stated as once, few or many, or as a class when expanded; others skip it.

14,TRBJ2-3,TRBV5-4,TRBD2,-,TGTGCCAGCAGCTTAGCGGGGGTCACAGATACGCAGTATTTT,CASSLAGVTDTQYF
14,TRBJ2-3,TRBV11-3,-,-,TGTGCCAGCAGCCTCAGGGCTAGCACAGATACGCAGTATTTT,CASSLRASTDTQYF
11,TRBJ1-2,TRBV7-9,-,-,TGTGCCAGCAGCTTGGGGGCACAATACACCTTC,CASSLGAQYTF
16,TRBJ1-2,TRBV5-8,-,-,TGTGCCAGCAGCGTGGTCGGTGGCACTACTAACTATGGCTACACCTTC,CASSVVGGTTNYGYTF
15,TRBJ2-3,TRBV5-1,TRBD1,-,TGCGCCAGCAGCATGACAGGGCAAAGCACAGATACGCAGTATTTT,CASSMTGQSTDTQYF
15,TRBJ2-2,TRBV16,-,-,TGTGCCAGCAGCCAATCCCCAGGGAACACCGGGGAGCTGTTTTTT,CASSQSPGNTGELFF
14,TRBJ2-3,TRBV5-1,TRBD2,-,TGCGCCAGCAGCGGAGCGGGGGGGCGGGGTACGCAGTATTTT,CASSGAGGRGTQYF
15,TRBJ2-1,TRBV6-5,TRBD1,-,TGTGCCAGCAGCTGGGGGCCAGGGGGTTCGGATGAGCAGTTCTTC,CASSWGPGGSDEQFF
15,TRBJ1-5,TRBV6-1,-,few,TGTGCCAGCAGTGGCCGGGCCACAGGGCATCAGCCCCAGCATTTT,CASSGRATGHQPQHF
13,TRBJ2-7,TRBV7-6,-,-,TGTGCCAGCAGCACAACAAACTCCTACGAGCAGTACTTC,CASSTTNSYEQYF
19,TRBJ1-5,TRBV7-6,-,-,TGTGCCAGCAGCTTAGCCGGAGGAGGGGGGACTAATAGCAATCAGCCCCAGCATTTT,CASSLAGGGGTNSNQPQHF
14,TRBJ1-1,TRBV7-3,TRBD1,-,TGTGCCAGCAGCGAAGGGGGCATGAACACTGAAGCTTTCTTT,CASSEGGMNTEAFF
14,TRBJ1-2,TRBV27,-,-,TGTGCCAGCAGTTTAGGGGGGGCGGACTATGGCTACACCTTC,CASSLGGADYGYTF
12,TRBJ2-7,TRBV7-9,-,once,TGTTCCAGCAGCTTGAGTGTGTTGGAGCAGTACTTC,CSSSLSVLEQYF
14,TRBJ1-2,TRBV7-9,TRBD1,-,TGTGCCAGCAGCTTAGCGCAGGGGGCGGATGGCTACACCTTC,CASSLAQGADGYTF
16,TRBJ1-2,TRBV5-4,TRBD1,once,TGTGCCAGCAGCTCCGGACAGGGGACCCCTAACTATGGCTACACCTTC,CASSSGQGTPNYGYTF
15,TRBJ2-2,TRBV10-2,-,few,TGCGCCAGCAGGTCCCTGGGCAGGAACACCGGGGAGCTGTTTTTT,CASRSLGRNTGELFF
16,TRBJ2-7,TRBV4-1,TRBD1,once,TGCGCCAGCAGCCTCTTGGACAGGGGGCCTACCTACGAGCAGTACTTC,CASSLLDRGPTYEQYF
14,TRBJ1-2,TRBV5-4,-,-,TGTGCCAGCAGCTTTGCCGGGACATCGAGTGGCTACACCTTC,CASSFAGTSSGYTF
15,TRBJ2-3,TRBV6-5,TRBD2,-,TGTGCCAGCAGTTACTCGCGGGGGAGCACAGATACGCAGTATTTT,CASSYSRGSTDTQYF
15,TRBJ2-3,TRBV10-2,-,-,TGCGCCAGCAGATTGAGAGGGCCTAGCACAGATACGCAGTATTTT,CASRLRGPSTDTQYF
12,TRBJ1-2,TRBV9,-,-,TGTGCCAGCAGCGCGGGGGTTTATGGCTACACCTTC,CASSAGVYGYTF
13,TRBJ2-2,TRBV5-1,-,-,TGCGCCAGCAGCTTCGCAGTCACCGGGGAGCTGTTTTTT,CASSFAVTGELFF
17,TRBJ2-5,TRBV5-6,TRBD2,-,TGTGCCAGCAGCTTGGAACTAGCGGGGGGGCGAAGTCGGACCCAGTACTTC,CASSLELAGGRSRTQYF
13,TRBJ1-2,TRBV6-5,TRBD1,-,TGTGCCAGCGGCCAGGGGGCAATAGGTGGCTACACCTTC,CASGQGAIGGYTF
16,TRBJ2-6,TRBV9,TRBD2,-,TGTGCCTCGGGGCGGCGGGGGGGCTTTGGGGCCAACGTCCTGACTTTC,CASGRRGGFGANVLTF
14,TRBJ1-1,TRBV7-8,-,-,TGTGCCAGCAGCCAACGGGTCCTACGAACAGGGGCTTTCTTT,CASSQRVLRTGAFF
14,TRBJ1-1,TRBV4-2,-,-,TGTGCCAGCAGATTTGACCGGGGGAACACTGAAGCTTTCTTT,CASRFDRGNTEAFF
13,TRBJ1-2,TRBV15,-,-,TGTGCCACCAGCAGAGTTAGGGGCGGCGGCTACACCTTC,CATSRVRGGGYTF
14,TRBJ2-1,TRBV27,TRBD2,-,TGTGCCAGCAGACTAGCGGGGGGGCAGAATGAGCAGTTCTTC,CASRLAGGQNEQFF
15,TRBJ2-5,TRBV9,TRBD2,few,TGTGCCAGCAGCGTAGCTGGGACTAGTGGAGAGACCCAGTACTTC,CASSVAGTSGETQYF
13,TRBJ2-1,TRBV9,TRBD2,-,TGTGCCAGCAGCGGGACTAGTATTAATGAGCAGTTCTTC,CASSGTSINEQFF
21,TRBJ2-1,TRBV12-5,-,-,TGTGCTAGTGGGTATCCCCAGGGGGCGGGGGTCTCTCTAGGGTCCTACAATGAGCAGTTCTTC,CASGYPQGAGVSLGSYNEQFF
13,TRBJ1-1,TRBV27,-,-,TGTGCCAGCGGTAGAGGGTGGGACACTGAAGCTTTCTTT,CASGRGWDTEAFF
17,TRBJ1-1,TRBV7-3,-,-,TGTGCCAGCAGCCCAGACACAGGAACTAATCCCAACACTGAAGCTTTCTTT,CASSPDTGTNPNTEAFF
13,TRBJ2-5,TRBV7-2,TRBD1,-,TGTGCCAGCAGCTACAGGGGGGAAGAGACCCAGTACTTC,CASSYRGEETQYF
13,TRBJ2-1,TRBV7-2,-,-,TGTGCCAGCCGGGGTGGCGGGGACAATGAGCAGTTCTTC,CASRGGGDNEQFF
16,TRBJ1-5,TRBV10-3,-,-,TGTGCCATCAGTGAGTCGGGCGGGGGAGGCAATCAGCCCCAGCATTTT,CAISESGGGGNQPQHF
13,TRBJ2-7,TRBV6-6,-,-,TGTGCCAGCAGTTACCACACAGCCTACGAGCAGTACTTC,CASSYHTAYEQYF
15,TRBJ2-7,TRBV6-8,-,few,TGTGCCAGCAGTTCCCGCGGGGCAGGGGGTAGCGAGCAGTACTTC,CASSSRGAGGSEQYF
12,TRBJ2-5,TRBV6-5,-,-,TGTGCCAGCAGTTCAATTCAGGCTACCCAGTACTTC,CASSSIQATQYF
14,TRBJ2-7,TRBV5-6,-,few,TGTGCCAGCAGCCCAGGGGTGCGGTCCTACGAGCAGTACTTC,CASSPGVRSYEQYF
18,TRBJ1-2,TRBV11-2,TRBD1,-,TGTGCCAGCAGGTTATCGACAGGGCCGAACAAAATAAACTATGGCTACACCTTC,CASRLSTGPNKINYGYTF
14,TRBJ1-1,TRBV10-3,-,-,TGTGCCATCACTCAGACAGGAATGGGAACTGAAGCTTTCTTT,CAITQTGMGTEAFF